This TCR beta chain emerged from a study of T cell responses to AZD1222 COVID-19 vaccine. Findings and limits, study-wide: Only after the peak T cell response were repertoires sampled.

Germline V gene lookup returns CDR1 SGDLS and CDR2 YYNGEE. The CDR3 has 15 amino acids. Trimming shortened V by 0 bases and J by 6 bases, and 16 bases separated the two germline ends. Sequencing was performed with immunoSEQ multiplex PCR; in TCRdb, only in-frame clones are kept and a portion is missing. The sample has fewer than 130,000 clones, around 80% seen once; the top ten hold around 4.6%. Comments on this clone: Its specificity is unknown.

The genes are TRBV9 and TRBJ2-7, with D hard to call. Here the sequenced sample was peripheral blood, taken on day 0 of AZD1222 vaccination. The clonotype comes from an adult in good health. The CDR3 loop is CASSVALSVVSEQYF. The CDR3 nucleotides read TGTGCCAGCAGCGTAGCTCTTAGTGTCGTCTCCGAGCAGTACTTC.